This TCR beta chain emerged from a study of cytomegalovirus exposure and HLA in healthy donors. The study's findings and limits: While the bulk of TCR sequences proved rare, some public TCRs turned up in many donors.

CDR1 and CDR2 (germline): SEHNR, FQNEAQ (reference sequence). The CDR3 extends over 15 amino acids. Primers included in the PCR were 60 Vbeta and 13 Jbeta primers. Data came from immunoSEQ multiplex PCR; TCRdb stores just in-frame clones and leaves some out. The profile shows approximately 130,000 clones, roughly 80% of them singletons. On this clone: Its antigen is still unknown. Compared with germline, one end of the junction differs, possibly owing to a read error.

The chain links TRBV7-9 to TRBJ2-7; D tentatively fits TRBD1 or TRBD2 (5 bases each). This clonotype originated in a woman in her thirties or forties in good health and CMV-seronegative. Input material: PBMCs. The CDR3 sequence: CASSLAWQGQGEQYF. The CDR3 DNA is TGTGCCAGCAGCCTAGCATGGCAGGGTCAAGGCGAGCAGTACTTC.